A single sample is the source of the 18 T cell receptor beta chains below, sequenced in a study of long-term antiretroviral therapy in people with HIV (dated 2022 in TCRdb). The immunoSEQ hsTCRB v3.0 assay was used at survey level resolution for TRB variable region sequencing. TCRdb mirrors the immuneACCESS table, restricted to in-frame sequences. Some clones are absent from its copies; in checked studies, under half trace to an unresolved V gene, and the reason for the others is unknown. The sample profile shows 25,000 to 35,000 clones; about 97% of them were found once. The ten largest clones add up to approximately 2.9% of the sample. This sample comprised unsorted PBMCs, obtained 6.9 years after starting antiretroviral therapy. These receptor sequences come from a man younger than 40 with HIV.

This chain joins TRBV27 and TRBJ2-3; 9 bases map to TRBD2. Trimming cost V 9 bases and J 5 bases; bases outside gene matches: 9. The CDR3 spans 14 residues. The V gene's germline CDR1 is MNHEY and CDR2 SMNVEV (reference sequence). The DNA for the CDR3 is TGTGCCAGTTCTGGCGGGGGGGCTTTAGATACGCAGTATTTT. Its translation: CASSGGGALDTQYF.

This clone has a single count. The chain uses TRBV6-6 and TRBJ1-5, with TRBD1 matching over 7 bases. CDR3 size: 13 residues. J lost 5 bases, V lost 6 bases, and 4 bases had no gene match. CDR1 and CDR2 (germline): MNHNY, SVGAGI (reference sequence). The CDR3 DNA reads TGTGCCAGCAGCTCGACAGGGTATCAGCCCCAGCATTTT. Amino acid sequence: CASSSTGYQPQHF.

This clone was counted once. The gene calls are TRBV5-1 and TRBJ2-7; 9 bases fit TRBD1. Germline loops: CDR1 SGHRS, CDR2 YFSETQ. This CDR3 is 14 amino acids long. Germline trimming cut 7 bases from V and 0 bases from J; bases unmatched to any gene: 5. In DNA, the CDR3 is TGCGCCAGCGGACCGGGACAGGGCTCCTACGAGCAGTACTTC. It encodes CASGPGQGSYEQYF.

The chain is built from TRBV15 and TRBJ1-2; the D is unclear. Germline CDR1 is LNHNV and CDR2 is YYDKDF (reference sequence). CDR3 size: 13 residues. The V end lost 2 bases, the J end lost 5 bases, and 9 bases lay between the germline ends. CDR3 sequence (DNA): TGTGCCACCAGCAGACTAGGGAATTATGGCTACACCTTC. Encoded protein: CATSRLGNYGYTF.

The V and J genes are TRBV6-1 and TRBJ2-2; D is possibly TRBD2 (5 bases). This CDR3 contains 12 residues. V was shortened by 8 bases and J by 4 bases, with 8 bases between the two germline ends. Germline V gives CDR1 MNHNS, CDR2 SASEGT. The CDR3 sequence is CASRGSTGELFF. CDR3 coding DNA: TGTGCCAGCCGGGGTAGCACCGGGGAGCTGTTTTTT.

The V and J genes are TRBV11-2 and TRBJ2-7; D gene unclear. V lost 2 bases and J lost 2, with 10 bases in between. In germline, CDR1 is SGHAT, CDR2 FQNNGV. The CDR3 consists of 14 residues. The DNA for the CDR3 is TGTGCCAGCAGCTTATTGTCCCGACCCTACGAGCAGTACTTC. Translating gives CASSLLSRPYEQYF.

V gene TRBV6-5 combines with J gene TRBJ1-2; D gene unclear. V lost 4 bases and J lost 8, with 14 bases in between. The CDR3 is 13 amino acids. CDR1 and CDR2 from the germline V gene are MNHEY and SVGAGI. CDR3 in amino acids: CASSFPGATGYTF. The DNA for the CDR3 is TGTGCCAGCAGTTTCCCCGGAGCGACGGGCTACACCTTC.

The J gene is TRBJ2-1, the V gene TRBV4-3; 16 bases line up with TRBD2. V gave up 3 bases and J gave up 9 bases; unmatched junction bases: 5. This CDR3 contains 16 residues. Germline V gene data show CDR1 as LGHNA and CDR2 as YSLEER. CDR3 sequence: CASSHPGTSGRVEQFF. The CDR3 DNA is TGCGCCAGCAGCCACCCCGGGACTAGCGGGAGGGTTGAGCAGTTCTTC.

This clone occurred once. The DNA of the CDR3 is TGTGCCAGCAGCGCGGCCCATCTGGGGCCCAGGAGCTACACCTTC. It translates to CASSAAHLGPRSYTF. This rearrangement joins TRBV9 to TRBJ1-2; tentative D call: TRBD1 (5 bases). The CDR3 runs to 15 residues. V dropped 3 bases and J dropped 9 bases, with 21 bases sitting between them. Germline V gene lookup returns CDR1 SGDLS and CDR2 YYNGEE.

This chain joins TRBV21-1 and TRBJ2-5; whether TRBD2, the table's D call, matches the DNA was not checked. TRBV21-1 counts as a pseudogene. The CDR3 is 14 amino acids. The CDR3 sequence is CASSSQGGSETQYF. DNA for the CDR3: TGTGCCAGCAGCAGTCAAGGAGGGTCTGAGACCCAGTACTTC.

This clone was seen only once. This sequence joins TRBV6-6 and TRBJ2-7; D is possibly TRBD1 (6 bases). V lost 7 bases, J lost 2 bases, and 15 bases lay in between. The CDR3 is 14 residues long. Germline V gene lookup returns CDR1 MNHNY and CDR2 SVGAGI (reference sequence). The CDR3 nucleotides are TGTGCCAGCACTTCCCGACAGGTTCCCTACGAGCAGTACTTC. As protein: CASTSRQVPYEQYF.

This clone was found once. The chain combines TRBV7-2 with TRBJ1-5; D remains unclear. Per the germline V gene, CDR1 is SGHTA and CDR2 is FQGNSA. The CDR3 length is 15 residues. Trimming stripped 4 bases from V and 3 bases from J, with 13 bases between. CDR3 protein: CASSYERAFNQPQHF. For the CDR3, the DNA is TGTGCCAGCAGCTACGAGAGGGCGTTCAATCAGCCCCAGCATTTT.

The chain uses TRBV5-5 and TRBJ2-7; D is undetermined. V was pared by 2 bases and J by 0 bases, with 6 bases between. This CDR3 spans 13 amino acids. Germline CDR1 and CDR2: SGHKS and YYEKEE (reference sequence). The CDR3 region is CASSFGSSYEQYF. The CDR3 DNA reads TGTGCCAGCAGCTTTGGCAGCTCCTACGAGCAGTACTTC.

This clone was counted once. The CDR3 DNA sequence: TGTGCCAGCAGTTACACTACAACGTCTAGCACAGATACGCAGTATTTT. Residues: CASSYTTTSSTDTQYF. The chain employs TRBV6-6 and TRBJ2-3, with unresolved D. The CDR3 has 16 amino acids. Looked up from germline, CDR1 is MNHNY and CDR2 is SVGAGI (reference sequence). The V end lost 2 bases, the J end lost 0 bases, and 12 bases lay between the germline ends.

V is TRBV4-3 and J is TRBJ2-1; TRBD2 aligns across 8 bases. The CDR3 has 16 residues. Germline V CDR1 and CDR2: LGHNA, YSLEER. Trimming at V came to 1 base and at J to 9 bases, leaving 11 bases not matched to a gene. The CDR3 region has the DNA TGCGCCAGCAGCCAAGGTCCTGGGACTAGTGCAAGTGAGCAGTTCTTC. Translating gives CASSQGPGTSASEQFF.

Points on this clone: The junction differs from germline at one of its ends, possibly a read error. This chain links TRBV7-7 with TRBJ2-5; TRBD1 agrees at 7 bases. Germline V gene data show CDR1 as SSHAT and CDR2 as FNYEAQ (reference sequence). The CDR3 extends over 15 amino acids. The CDR3 nucleotides are TGTGCTAGCAGCTTTGGACAGGCTACCCAAGAGACCCAGTACTTC. It specifies CASSFGQATQETQYF.

This chain joins TRBV2 and TRBJ2-5; no reliable D call. Germline CDR1 reads SNHLY; CDR2 reads FYNNEI. V shed 3 bases and J shed 5 bases, with 16 bases lying between them. The CDR3 runs to 15 residues. CDR3: CASSEVLPPGETQYF. DNA of the CDR3: TGTGCCAGCAGTGAGGTCTTACCCCCCGGCGAGACCCAGTACTTC.

This chain connects TRBV2 to TRBJ1-2, with 12 bases that match TRBD1. CDR1 is SNHLY and CDR2 is FYNNEI in the germline V gene. This CDR3 is built from 17 residues. Trimming took 6 bases from V and 3 from J; bases not matched to a gene: 11. The CDR3: CASRRDRGPPPDYGYTF. CDR3 sequence (DNA): TGTGCCAGCAGAAGGGACAGGGGGCCTCCGCCTGACTATGGCTACACCTTC.